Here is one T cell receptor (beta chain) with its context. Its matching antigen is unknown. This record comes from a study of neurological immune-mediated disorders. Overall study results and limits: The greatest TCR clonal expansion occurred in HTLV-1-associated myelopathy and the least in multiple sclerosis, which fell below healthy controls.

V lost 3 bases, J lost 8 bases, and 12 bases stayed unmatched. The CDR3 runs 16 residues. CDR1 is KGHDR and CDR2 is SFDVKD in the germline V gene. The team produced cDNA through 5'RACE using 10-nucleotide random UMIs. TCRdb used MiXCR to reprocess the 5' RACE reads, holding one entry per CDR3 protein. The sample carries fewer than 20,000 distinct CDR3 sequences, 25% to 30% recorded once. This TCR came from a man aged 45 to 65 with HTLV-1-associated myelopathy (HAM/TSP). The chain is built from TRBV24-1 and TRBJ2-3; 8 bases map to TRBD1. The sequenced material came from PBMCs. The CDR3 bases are TGTGCCACCAGTGATCCGACAGGGGCGAATACGGGTACGCAGTATTTT. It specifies CATSDPTGANTGTQYF.